The clone carrying this T cell receptor (beta chain) was observed many times. CDR1 SGHVS and CDR2 FQNEAQ come from the germline V gene. The CDR3 consists of 15 residues. V was clipped by 2 bases and J by 4 bases, with 12 bases between them. The data belong to a study of T cell repertoires in cytomegalovirus infection. TCRdb reprocessed the reads with MiXCR, giving one entry per CDR3 protein. This sample yields under 300,000 distinct CDR3 sequences, of which approximately 13% are seen a single time; 1.6% belongs to the top ten. The chain employs TRBV7-8 and TRBJ1-5; D is uncertain. The sequenced material came from PBMCs. The sequence derives from a human donor in good health (CMV status not recorded). Some clones in this sample may be carry-over from other donors' samples. CDR3 bases: TGTGCCAGCAGCTTAACGGTCGATCAAAATCAGCCCCAGCATTTT. Translation gives CASSLTVDQNQPQHF. Variable domain in full (rest from reference TRBV7-8 and TRBJ1-5): GAGVSQSPRYKVAKRGQDVALRCDPISGHVSLFWYQQALGQGPEFLTYFQNEAQLDKSGLPSDRFFAERPEGSVSTLKIQRTQQEDSAVYLCASSLTVDQNQPQHFGDGTRLSIL.